Each of the 23 T cell receptor beta chains below was sequenced from the same sample in a study of vaccination and CD4 T cells after COVID-19 (dated by TCRdb to about 2022). Receptor libraries were prepared by PCR. The reads were generated on an Illumina iSeq 100. TCR sequencing of DNA from cultured CD4+ T cells used the Oncomine TCR Beta short-read assay at the Johns Hopkins FTIC core. Clones were called with MiXCR by TCRdb after fastp trimmed the public reads at Q25, and only in-frame beta chains were retained. Entries that share a CDR3 protein sequence are merged under the most common genes and DNA. A total of around 13,000 distinct CDR3 sequences appear in this sample, approximately 76% of them only once. Under 25% of the sample belongs to the ten largest clones. The treatment or condition label, read with the paper, signifies: approximately 9-day PBMC culture with coronavirus spike peptide pools or control peptides (ViraFEST assay).

For these TCRs, the target antigens are not known. The specimen was CD4+ T cells from blood, cultured in vitro. The receptor set was obtained from a human donor who had recovered from COVID-19.

J is TRBJ2-5 and V is TRBV7-9; D is tentatively TRBD1 or TRBD2 (6 bases each). The ends were cut back, 4 bases at V and 1 base at J, with 10 bases in the middle. The germline V gene has CDR1 SEHNR and CDR2 FQNEAQ (reference sequence). The CDR3 has 14 amino acids. The CDR3: CASSSWGAQETQYF. In DNA, the CDR3 is TGTGCCAGCAGCTCCTGGGGGGCCCAAGAGACCCAGTACTTC. Complete variable domain (other parts from reference TRBV7-9 and TRBJ2-5): DTGVSQNPRHKITKRGQNVTFRCDPISEHNRLYWYRQTLGQGPEFLTYFQNEAQLEKSRLLSDRFSAERPKGSFSTLEIQRTEQGDSAMYLCASSSWGAQETQYFGPGTRLLVL.

The chain recombines TRBV4-2 with TRBJ2-7; no definite D call. Germline V gene sequence: CDR1 LGHNA, CDR2 YNFKEQ. Between the trimmed V and J ends, which lost 0 bases and 7 bases, there was a span of 16 bases. CDR3 size: 15 residues. CDR3 sequence: CASSQDWRVSREQYF. Written as DNA, the CDR3 is TGTGCCAGCAGCCAAGATTGGAGAGTCTCTCGGGAGCAGTACTTC.

This clonotype turned up a few times. This sequence joins TRBV21-1 and TRBJ1-1. TRBV21-1 is shown as a pseudogene. This CDR3 comprises 11 residues. DNA for the CDR3: TGTGCCCCTCAGCCAGACCATGAAGCTTTCTTT. Amino acid sequence: CAPQPDHEAFF.

J is TRBJ2-7 and V is TRBV6-2 or TRBV6-3; 11 nucleotides line up with TRBD2. V trimming: 4 bases; J trimming: 4 bases; junction bases outside the gene matches: 3. The germline gives CDR1 MNHEY, CDR2 SVGEGT. The CDR3 contains 14 residues. CDR3 DNA sequence: TGTGCCAGCAGTTTGCCTAGCGGGAGGTACGAGCAGTACTTC. Encoded protein: CASSLPSGRYEQYF.

The chain employs TRBV11-3 and TRBJ2-1; D is unclear. Trimming took 6 bases from V and 5 from J, leaving 8 bases between them. The CDR3 totals 12 residues. Per the germline V gene, CDR1 is SGHNT and CDR2 is YENEEA. The CDR3 sequence: CASREQNNEQFF. CDR3 coding DNA: TGTGCCAGCAGAGAGCAGAACAATGAGCAGTTCTTC.

This chain connects TRBV20-1 to TRBJ1-4; the D gene is possibly TRBD1 (5 bases). Germline V CDR1 and CDR2: DFQATT, SNEGSKA (reference sequence). This CDR3 region has 14 residues. The V and J ends lost 3 bases and 0 bases respectively, with 8 bases between them. The CDR3 bases are TGCAGTGCTAGGGGGGGGGCAACTAATGAAAAACTGTTTTTT. Residues: CSARGGATNEKLFF.

This chain uses TRBV24-1 with TRBJ2-1; 8 bases fit TRBD2. The V and J ends lost 5 bases and 8 bases, in that order; junction bases with no gene match: 22. Germline loops: CDR1 KGHDR, CDR2 SFDVKD. The CDR3 totals 19 residues. CDR3 coding DNA: TGTGCCACCAGTGTTGGGCGGGGCGAGCGGGAGAAGGGGTCGTATGAGCAGTTCTTC. Amino acids: CATSVGRGEREKGSYEQFF.

The chain combines TRBV2 with TRBJ1-5; 7 nucleotides agree with TRBD1. V lost 7 bases to trimming and J lost 6 bases; unmatched junction nucleotides: 6. CDR3 size: 13 residues. The germline V gene encodes CDR1 SNHLY and CDR2 FYNNEI. In DNA form, the CDR3 reads TGTGCCAGCACCCAGGGGGGGAGTCAGCCCCAGCATTTT. Its translation: CASTQGGSQPQHF.

The J gene is TRBJ1-1, the V gene TRBV2; D is uncertain. V was cut by 6 bases and J by 3 bases, with 11 bases left in between. The CDR3 has 13 amino acids. The germline CDR1 and CDR2 sequences are SNHLY and FYNNEI. CDR3 loop: CASRLTPYTEAFF. CDR3 bases: TGTGCCAGCAGACTGACACCCTACACTGAAGCTTTCTTT.

This chain uses TRBV7-3 with TRBJ2-5; D possibly corresponds to TRBD1 (6 bases). Germline assignment: CDR1 SGHTA and CDR2 FQGTGA. This CDR3 contains 14 residues. V gave up 2 bases and J gave up 4 bases, with 11 bases separating them. In DNA form, the CDR3 reads TGTGCCAGCAGCTTACAGGGGCTGGGAGAGACCCAGTACTTC. Residues: CASSLQGLGETQYF.

This chain joins TRBV6-1 and TRBJ2-5; 11 bases agree with TRBD2. The length of the CDR3 is 16 residues. V shed 6 bases, J shed 7 bases, and the junction held 13 bases outside the gene matches. CDR1 and CDR2 (germline): MNHNS, SASEGT. The CDR3, as DNA: TGTGCCAGCAGGGGGGCCTTACTAGCGGGAGTTGGGACCCAGTACTTC. It is translated as CASRGALLAGVGTQYF.

This clonotype was seen just once. The rearrangement links TRBV15 to TRBJ1-6, with 8 bases matching TRBD1. The V gene end was trimmed by 1 base and the J gene end by 10 bases; junction bases not matched to a gene: 6. CDR1 is LNHNV, CDR2 YYDKDF, per germline (reference sequence). There are 15 residues in the CDR3. The CDR3 is CATSRVAGGGSPLHF. CDR3 DNA sequence: TGTGCCACCAGCAGAGTTGCAGGGGGCGGATCACCCCTCCACTTT. Full variable domain (rest looked up from reference TRBV15 and TRBJ1-6): DAMVIQNPRYQVTQFGKPVTLSCSQTLNHNVMYWYQQKSSQAPKLLFHYYDKDFNNEADTPDNFQSRRPNTSFCFLDIRSPGLGDTAMYLCATSRVAGGGSPLHFGNGTRLTVT.

This clonotype was observed a few times. This chain links TRBV6-5 with TRBJ1-1; D unresolved. The CDR3 totals 15 residues. The germline gives CDR1 MNHEY, CDR2 SVGAGI. Trimming pared 4 bases from V and 1 base from J, leaving 13 bases between. The CDR3 here is CASSSTLGPNTEAFF. The CDR3 DNA sequence: TGTGCCAGCAGTTCCACTCTGGGTCCGAACACTGAAGCTTTCTTT.

The gene calls are TRBV20-1 and TRBJ1-2; D remains ambiguous. V lost 3 bases and J lost 6, with 20 bases in between. CDR1 and CDR2 (germline): DFQATT, SNEGSKA (reference sequence). CDR3 size: 15 residues. CDR3 protein: CSARVRDPGQHGYTF. CDR3 nucleotides: TGCAGTGCTAGGGTCCGAGACCCCGGGCAGCATGGCTACACCTTC.

The chain combines TRBV10-3 with TRBJ1-1, with D maybe TRBD1 (6 bases). CDR1 ENHRY and CDR2 SYGVKD come from the germline V gene. The length of the CDR3 is 12 residues. Trimming cost V 4 bases and J 4 bases, with 7 bases left between them. The CDR3 DNA reads TGTGCCATCAGTGTACAGGGCACTGAAGCTTTCTTT. It translates to CAISVQGTEAFF.

This clonotype was seen only a few times. V gene TRBV2 combines with J gene TRBJ1-6; D ambiguous. This CDR3 region has 13 residues. The germline V gene has CDR1 SNHLY and CDR2 FYNNEI. Trimming shortened V by 0 bases and J by 14 bases, and 11 bases separated the two germline ends. DNA of the CDR3: TGTGCCAGCAGTGAAGCCGCCTACTTCACCCTCCACTTT. The encoded protein is CASSEAAYFTLHF.

This chain uses TRBV6-1 with TRBJ1-2; D may be TRBD1 (6 bases). Germline V CDR1 and CDR2: MNHNS, SASEGT. This CDR3 region has 16 residues. Deletions cut 8 bases from V and 0 bases from J, with 19 bases between. This CDR3 is CASGSKGQPTNYGYTF. Written as DNA, the CDR3 is TGTGCCAGCGGATCGAAAGGACAGCCAACTAACTATGGCTACACCTTC.

Of note for this clonotype: The junction departs from the called germline gene at one end, perhaps through a read error. V gene TRBV7-7 combines with J gene TRBJ2-5, with 9 bases lining up with TRBD1. CDR3 size: 16 residues. Germline V CDR1 and CDR2: SSHAT, FNYEAQ (reference sequence). The CDR3 sequence: CASSPYPGQGQETQYF. Written as DNA, the CDR3 is TGTGCTAGCAGCCCCTACCCGGGACAGGGACAAGAGACCCAGTACTTC. The full variable domain, rest sourced from reference TRBV7-7 and TRBJ2-5, is GAGVSQSPRYKVTKRGQDVTLRCDPISSHATLYWYQQALGQGPEFLTYFNYEAQPDKSGLPSDRFSAERPEGSISTLTIQRTEQRDSAMYRCASSPYPGQGQETQYFGPGTRLLVL.

This chain connects TRBV2 to TRBJ2-1, with D possibly TRBD1 on 5 matching bases. Germline CDR1 and CDR2: SNHLY and FYNNEI. The CDR3 totals 15 residues. V was pared by 4 bases and J by 0 bases, with 10 bases between. CDR3 DNA sequence: TGTGCCAGCAGTGTGCGGACAAGCTCCTACAATGAGCAGTTCTTC. Residues: CASSVRTSSYNEQFF.

This sequence joins TRBV7-6 and TRBJ2-7; the match to TRBD1 covers 11 bases. The J segment lost 2 bases and the V segment lost 4 bases, leaving 1 base of the junction unmatched. The CDR3 is 14 amino acids. From germline, CDR1 is SGHVS and CDR2 FNYEAQ. The CDR3 region is CASSSDRGPYEQYF. For the CDR3, the DNA is TGTGCCAGCAGCTCGGACAGGGGGCCCTACGAGCAGTACTTC.

The chain joins TRBV15 to TRBJ2-7, with D perhaps matching TRBD1 (6 bases). The CDR3 consists of 15 residues. The V end lost 5 bases, the J end lost 3 bases, and 17 bases lay between the germline ends. CDR1 and CDR2 (germline): LNHNV, YYDKDF (reference sequence). The CDR3 nucleotides read TGTGCCACCAGCGAAACAGGGAATCTGAACTACGAGCAGTACTTC. It yields the protein CATSETGNLNYEQYF.

The J gene is TRBJ2-7, the V gene TRBV6-1; TRBD2 matches 7 bases. The length of the CDR3 is 14 residues. Per germline, CDR1 MNHNS and CDR2 SASEGT. The trim removed 6 bases at V and 0 bases at J, leaving 5 bases unmatched. CDR3 in DNA: TGTGCCAGCAGCCCTAGCGGTAGCTCCTACGAGCAGTACTTC. Protein sequence: CASSPSGSSYEQYF.

This clonotype has only one observation. This chain joins TRBV11-2 and TRBJ1-1; D remains unclear. Germline CDR1 is SGHAT and CDR2 is FQNNGV. Trimming removed 3 bases at V and 1 base at J, with 9 bases between. The CDR3 consists of 14 residues. Written as DNA, the CDR3 is TGTGCCAGCAGCTTGGGATTACCGAACACTGAAGCTTTCTTT. The encoded protein is CASSLGLPNTEAFF.